Listed below are T cell receptor beta chains from one sample, sequenced in a study of blood T cell repertoires in COVID-19. Generated by immunoSEQ multiplex PCR, the TCRdb table keeps only in-frame clones and is missing some. This table has around 26,000 clones, 82% appearing once. The specimen sequenced was peripheral blood. These TCRs come from a human donor in a cohort sampled during active COVID-19. CDR3s include the opening cysteine and the closing phenylalanine or tryptophan. The D gene is left open where the match is weak. Clone size is stated in some rows and not others, as once, few, many or a class when expanded.

clone_size	v_call	j_call	d_call	cdr3_nt	cdr3_aa
.	TRBV19	TRBJ2-3	TRBD1	TGTGCCAGTAGTATCGACAGGGCATACGATACGCAGTATTTT	CASSIDRAYDTQYF
few	TRBV5-4	TRBJ2-5	.	TGTGCCAGCAGCTTGACGGGGAGCCAAGAGACCCAGTACTTC	CASSLTGSQETQYF
many	TRBV4-1	TRBJ2-2	.	TGCGCCAGCAGCCCTAGAACCGGGGATAACACCGGGGAGCTGTTTTTT	CASSPRTGDNTGELFF
.	TRBV5-1	TRBJ2-2	TRBD2	TGCGCCAGCAGCTTTTCTAGCGGGGCGAACACCGGGGAGCTGTTTTTT	CASSFSSGANTGELFF
.	TRBV5-1	TRBJ2-7	TRBD1	TGCGCCAGCAGCCTGGTTACTCCCAGGCAGGGGGCCGAGCAGTACTTC	CASSLVTPRQGAEQYF
.	TRBV24-1	TRBJ2-5	TRBD1	TGTGCCACCAGCCCGGGACAGGCGACGGAGACCCAGTACTTC	CATSPGQATETQYF
.	TRBV7-9	TRBJ2-2	TRBD1	TGTGCCAGCAGCCCGGACAGGGATTCCGGGGAGCTGTTTTTT	CASSPDRDSGELFF
.	TRBV11-1	TRBJ2-1	TRBD2	TGTGCCAGCAGCTTTTTGCGGGGGGGCAGCGATGAGCAGTTCTTC	CASSFLRGGSDEQFF
.	TRBV19	TRBJ2-2	.	TGTGCCAGTAAGGACAGAAACTTAAACACCGGGGAGCTGTTTTTT	CASKDRNLNTGELFF
once	TRBV9	TRBJ2-5	TRBD1	TGTGCCAGCAGCGTAGGTGGACAGGCCCTCCAAGAGACCCAGTACTTC	CASSVGGQALQETQYF
.	TRBV7-2	TRBJ1-2	.	TGTGCCAGCAGCCAGAACACCGGGACTGAGGGCTACACCTTC	CASSQNTGTEGYTF
.	TRBV19	TRBJ1-2	TRBD1	TGTGCCAGTAGCGACCCCGACAGGGTGACCTATGGCTACACCTTC	CASSDPDRVTYGYTF
.	TRBV7-2	TRBJ2-7	TRBD1	TGTGCCAGCAGCCCCCGGACAGGGGGCTTCAACGAGCAGTACTTC	CASSPRTGGFNEQYF
.	TRBV7-2	TRBJ2-7	TRBD1	TGTGCCAGCAGCCCCCGCAGGACAGGGATCTCCTACGAGCAGTACTTC	CASSPRRTGISYEQYF
once	TRBV6-5	TRBJ1-3	.	TGTGCCAGCAGTTACGGACTTTCTGGAAACACCATATATTTT	CASSYGLSGNTIYF
.	TRBV19	TRBJ2-1	TRBD1	TGTGCCAGTACCGCCCAAAAGGGACAGGTACTGGAGTTCTTC	CASTAQKGQVLEFF
.	TRBV5-1	TRBJ1-1	.	TGCGCCAGCAGCTGGGCAGACACAAACACTGAAGCTTTCTTT	CASSWADTNTEAFF
.	TRBV10-3	TRBJ2-1	.	TGTGCCATCAGACCTCAGGGTTACAATGAGCAGTTCTTC	CAIRPQGYNEQFF
few	TRBV10-1	TRBJ2-7	.	TGCGCCAGCAGTGAGTCGGGGGGTGCGCAGTACTTC	CASSESGGAQYF
.	TRBV7-2	TRBJ1-4	TRBD1	TGTGCCAGCAGCTTCGACAGGGGTACTAATGAAAAACTGTTTTTT	CASSFDRGTNEKLFF
.	TRBV27	TRBJ2-6	TRBD1	TGTGCCAGCAGGGGGATAGGGGGCTACTCAGCTGGGGCCAACGTCCTGACTTTC	CASRGIGGYSAGANVLTF
.	TRBV6-6	TRBJ1-2	.	TGTGCCATCGACCGGGGGGGCTCCTCCTATGGCTACACCTTC	CAIDRGGSSYGYTF
once	TRBV6-2/TRBV6-3	TRBJ2-7	.	TGTGCCAGCAGTTCATGGGGCGCCGAGCAGTACTTC	CASSSWGAEQYF
.	TRBV5-1	TRBJ2-1	TRBD2	TGCGCCAGCAGCCCACTAGCGGGAGGGCCGGGTAATGAGCAGTTCTTC	CASSPLAGGPGNEQFF
.	TRBV7-6	TRBJ2-7	TRBD1	TGTGCCAGCAGCAAAGGGGGACAGGGGGCCTACGAGCAGTACTTC	CASSKGGQGAYEQYF
.	TRBV19	TRBJ2-5	.	TGTGCCAGTAGTATGGGCAGACAAGAGACCCAGTACTTC	CASSMGRQETQYF
.	TRBV6-2/TRBV6-3	TRBJ2-1	TRBD2	TGTGCCAGCAGCTCCACCGCTGGACTAGCGGGGAGCAATGAGCAGTTCTTC	CASSSTAGLAGSNEQFF
.	TRBV30	TRBJ1-2	.	TGTGCCTGGAGTGCAGGAGGTGGCTACACCTTC	CAWSAGGGYTF
.	TRBV6-4	TRBJ2-5	TRBD1	TGTGCCAGCAGTAAGGGGGCAGGGGAGACCCAGTACTTC	CASSKGAGETQYF
.	TRBV6-4	TRBJ1-6	TRBD1	TGTGCCAGCAGTGAGGGGACAGGATATAATTCACCCCTCCACTTT	CASSEGTGYNSPLHF
.	TRBV5-4	TRBJ2-3	.	TGTGCCAGCAGCCCTGAAAGGTTCGGGGTGAGCACAGATACGCAGTATTTT	CASSPERFGVSTDTQYF
.	TRBV5-1	TRBJ2-5	.	TGCGCCAGCACCCTAGACAGGCCCAGGGCCCAGTACTTC	CASTLDRPRAQYF
.	TRBV7-2	TRBJ1-5	.	TGTGCCAGCAGAGGTAGGGGTGACAATCAGCCCCAGCATTTT	CASRGRGDNQPQHF
.	TRBV2	TRBJ2-3	.	TGTGCCAGCAGTCCAACATCGGGGGGCGGCACAGATACGCAGTATTTT	CASSPTSGGGTDTQYF
.	TRBV5-6	TRBJ2-7	TRBD1	TGTGCCAGCAGCTTCTTTGGACAGGGGGGATTATACGAGCAGTACTTC	CASSFFGQGGLYEQYF
.	TRBV11-2	TRBJ2-5	.	TGTGCCAGCAGCTTAGATTTGGCCGTGCAAGAGACCCAGTACTTC	CASSLDLAVQETQYF
.	TRBV5-8	TRBJ2-7	TRBD1	TGTGCCAGCAGCCTTGATTTCGGGGTTCAGGGGGAATCCTACGAGCAGTACTTC	CASSLDFGVQGESYEQYF
few	TRBV5-1	TRBJ1-1	TRBD1	TGCGCCAGCAGAAGACAGGGAAGGGACACTGAAGCTTTCTTT	CASRRQGRDTEAFF
.	TRBV30	TRBJ2-7	TRBD1	TGTGCCTGGTGGACAGGGGGCGCGTCGCAGTACTTC	CAWWTGGASQYF
.	TRBV18	TRBJ1-3	.	TGTGCCAGCTCACCACCGCGGCCACCCCATAGCTCTGGAAACACCATATATTTT	CASSPPRPPHSSGNTIYF
.	TRBV6-5	TRBJ1-2	.	TGTGCCAGCAGTTACTCAGGCGGGGCCCGTAACTATGGCTACACCTTC	CASSYSGGARNYGYTF
medium-sized	TRBV19	TRBJ1-2	.	TGTGCCAGTAGTCCGAGGGGTTCGGGGGTGTATGGCTACACCTTC	CASSPRGSGVYGYTF
.	TRBV6-1	TRBJ2-1	.	TGTGCCAGCAGTGAGGCCTCCTACAATGAGCAGTTCTTC	CASSEASYNEQFF
.	TRBV2	TRBJ1-4	.	TGTGCCAGCAGTGGGCAGTTGAATAATGAAAAACTGTTTTTT	CASSGQLNNEKLFF
.	TRBV18	TRBJ2-7	.	TGTGCCAGCTCACTTCCGGGTCTGGTGTCCGAGCAGTACTTC	CASSLPGLVSEQYF
.	TRBV2	TRBJ1-1	TRBD1	TGTGCCAGCGGGTTCGGGACAGAGAACACTGAAGCTTTCTTT	CASGFGTENTEAFF
.	TRBV9	TRBJ2-2	TRBD1	TGTGCCAGCAGCCCGCACAGGGGGCGCACCGGGGAGCTGTTTTTT	CASSPHRGRTGELFF
.	TRBV9	TRBJ2-1	TRBD1	TGTGCCAGCAGTCCCTCAGGGGGCTGGCGAAATGAGCAGTTCTTC	CASSPSGGWRNEQFF
.	TRBV29-1	TRBJ1-1	TRBD1	TGCAGCGGCGGACAGGGTGGCGCTTTCTTT	CSGGQGGAFF
.	TRBV6-2/TRBV6-3	TRBJ2-7	TRBD2	TGTGCCAGCAGCAAACTAGCGGGGAGCTCCTACGAGCAGTACTTC	CASSKLAGSSYEQYF
few	TRBV18	TRBJ1-1	.	TGTGCCAGCTCACCAAAACACCTGAACACTGAAGCTTTCTTT	CASSPKHLNTEAFF
.	TRBV14	TRBJ2-7	.	TGTGCCAGCAGAAAAACAGGGTTCCTCTACGAGCAGTACTTC	CASRKTGFLYEQYF
.	TRBV11-3	TRBJ2-3	TRBD1	TGTGCCAGCAGCTTAGGGACAGGGGGACCGACAGATACGCAGTATTTT	CASSLGTGGPTDTQYF